This T cell receptor beta chain is drawn from a study of T-cell memory formation after mild COVID-19. This CDR3 is built from 15 residues. V gave up 0 bases and J gave up 5 bases, with 11 bases separating them. From germline, CDR1 is SGHRS and CDR2 YFSETQ. TCRdb re-called the 5' RACE reads through MiXCR, storing one row per CDR3 protein. The table lists roughly 42,000 distinct CDR3 sequences, more than 7% of them singletons, with approximately 1.5% in the top ten. This clonotype was detected many times. This clonotype originated in a man aged 18 to 29 who had mild COVID-19 (a few samples of this study predate the infection). Cell type and time point are not known. V is TRBV5-1 and J is TRBJ2-2, with D unresolved. Specimen: PBMCs or a T cell subset sorted from them (not recorded which). The CDR3 sequence: CASSLARLGTGELFF. In DNA, the CDR3 is TGCGCCAGCAGCTTGGCCAGGCTAGGTACCGGGGAGCTGTTTTTT.